This T cell receptor (beta chain) was sequenced in a study of regulatory T cells in long-lasting Graves disease. Turning to the study itself: Graves' patients who were just diagnosed had used antithyroid drugs for under 3 months. Study-level findings and limits: Newly diagnosed disease favored TRBV20-1 and TRBJ2-1 over persistent disease.

As to time point: newly diagnosed GD, antithyroid drugs for less than 3 months. Following extraction of RNA from PBMCs, that RNA was used to make the TCR library. This clonotype was counted only a few times. Its antigen is not known. Germline CDR1 is SGHAT and CDR2 is FQNNGV. The V segment lost 2 bases and the J segment 4 bases; nucleotides outside the gene matches: 9. CDR3 length: 17 amino acids. To make TCR beta libraries, researchers used iRepertoire HTBI primers and Arm-PCR of CDR3 regions. Per the study methods: Gene usage covered 62 TRBV and some 13 TRBJ segments. One entry per CDR3 protein, called by TCRdb with MiXCR from the multiplex PCR reads. TCRdb, rather than the study authors, made the V and J calls. The profile shows 500,000 or so distinct CDR3 sequences, 14% of them singletons. This sample also appeared in a second study, on T cells in Graves' hyperthyroidism and ophthalmopathy. In that study: The HTBI primer set served for first-round RT-PCR of the TCR CDR3.

The V call is TRBV11-2, the J call TRBJ2-4; 9 bases line up with TRBD2. The sequence was obtained from a woman between 45 and 60 years old with Graves disease. The sequencing here drew on peripheral blood mononuclear cells (PBMCs), taken at new diagnosis, from a patient treated with antithyroid drugs. DNA of the CDR3: TGTGCCAGCAGCTTAAATAGTATTGCGGGAGGGAAAAACATTCAGTACTTC. Protein sequence: CASSLNSIAGGKNIQYF. Full variable domain (outside the CDR3, taken from reference TRBV11-2 and TRBJ2-4): EAGVAQSPRYKIIEKRQSVAFWCNPISGHATLYWYQQILGQGPKLLIQFQNNGVVDDSQLPKDRFSAERLKGVDSTLKIQPAKLEDSAVYLCASSLNSIAGGKNIQYFGAGTRLSVL.